Listed below are T cell receptor beta chains from one sample, sequenced in a study of patients and donors after allogeneic stem cell transplantation. Using its own MiXCR run on the RT-PCR reads, TCRdb lists one record per CDR3 protein. The sample lists about 960,000 distinct CDR3 sequences; approximately 19% were seen once. Material for sequencing was blood, either unsorted or a sorted T cell fraction (not recorded which). Receptor source: a human donor who was either an allogeneic HSCT recipient or a stem cell or donor lymphocyte infusion donor (not recorded which). It is not recorded whose cells these are; they may come from a transplant donor. The CDR3 runs from the conserved cysteine through the conserved F or W. A D gene is named only where the DNA matches it firmly. A clone size is listed for some rows: how often the clone was seen (once, few, many), or a class if it is expanded.

CDR3aa,CDR3nt,len,d_gene,v_gene,abundance,j_gene
CASSRGTRDNYEQYF,TGTGCCAGCAGTCGTGGGACACGGGACAACTACGAGCAGTACTTC,15,NA,TRBV6-1,few,TRBJ2-7
CASSLQGETNEKLFF,TGTGCCAGCAGCTTACAGGGGGAAACTAATGAAAAACTGTTTTTT,15,TRBD1,TRBV5-6,few,TRBJ1-4
CSALDRVGNQPQHF,TGCAGTGCCCTTGACAGGGTTGGCAATCAGCCCCAGCATTTT,14,TRBD1,TRBV20-1,NA,TRBJ1-5
CASSQPSGRESYNEQFF,TGTGCCAGCAGCCAACCCTCGGGGCGGGAATCCTACAATGAGCAGTTCTTC,17,NA,TRBV3-1,NA,TRBJ2-1
CSVEEEGHNTEAFF,TGCAGCGTTGAAGAAGAAGGGCATAACACTGAAGCTTTCTTT,14,NA,TRBV29-1,NA,TRBJ1-1
CASSQDLDRGVYNEQFF,TGCGCCAGCAGCCAAGATTTGGACAGGGGAGTCTACAATGAGCAGTTCTTC,17,TRBD1,TRBV4-3,NA,TRBJ2-1
CASRGQRTEAFF,TGTGCCAGCAGAGGACAGAGGACTGAAGCTTTCTTT,12,NA,TRBV2,few,TRBJ1-1
CSAKPGTGGYSNQPQHF,TGCAGTGCTAAACCAGGGACAGGGGGATATAGCAATCAGCCCCAGCATTTT,17,TRBD1,TRBV20-1,few,TRBJ1-5
CASSLFGQGLLETQYF,TGTGCCAGCAGCTTATTTGGACAGGGACTGCTAGAGACCCAGTACTTC,16,TRBD1,TRBV7-2,NA,TRBJ2-5
CASSIERGVGTDTQYF,TGTGCCAGTAGTATAGAGCGGGGGGTCGGCACAGATACGCAGTATTTT,16,TRBD2,TRBV19,NA,TRBJ2-3
CASSMDIQETQYF,TGTGCCAGCAGCATGGACATCCAAGAGACCCAGTACTTC,13,NA,TRBV7-8,few,TRBJ2-5
CASSPGFLHYEQYF,TGTGCCAGCAGTCCGGGATTTCTGCACTACGAGCAGTACTTC,14,NA,TRBV27,few,TRBJ2-7
CSAQTSGRWTDTQYF,TGCAGTGCTCAGACTAGCGGGAGATGGACAGATACGCAGTATTTT,15,TRBD2,TRBV20-1,NA,TRBJ2-3
CASSRNREFGNEQYF,TGTGCCAGCAGTCGCAACAGGGAATTTGGGAACGAGCAGTACTTC,15,NA,TRBV6-1,NA,TRBJ2-7
CASSADEGQPQHF,TGTGCCAGCAGCGCCGATGAGGGCCAGCCCCAGCATTTT,13,NA,TRBV7-7,NA,TRBJ1-5
CASSLYRSETQYF,TGTGCCAGCAGTTTATACAGGTCAGAGACCCAGTACTTC,13,NA,TRBV12-3/TRBV12-4,few,TRBJ2-5